This T cell receptor (beta chain) was sequenced for a study of Ad26.COV2.S vaccination and SARS-CoV-2 variants. Study-wide context: Donor was assigned to the Ad26.COV2.S arm of trial COV1001. Ad26.COV2.S shots went into the muscle once or twice, 56 days apart. The study, taken as a whole, reports: Total responses of T cells may have been underestimated by the analyses of TCR breadth and depth.

Details on this clone: Its antigen is not known.

Stated treatment: around 19 received Ad26.COV2.S at low or high dose, single or two shots; about 5 received placebo; per-sample allocation not given. Collection of samples fell on day 63 after the first vaccine or placebo injection. TCRdb's copy holds only in-frame clones and misses some; the assay was immunoSEQ multiplex PCR. The sample gives hundreds of thousands of clones, 89% of which show up once; around 1.4% is in the top ten. This CDR3 has 17 residues. Germline V gene sequence: CDR1 SGDLS, CDR2 YYNGEE. The germline V and J ends were trimmed by 0 bases and 11 bases, with 21 bases remaining between them.

The material sequenced was peripheral blood, taken in a trial of Ad26.COV2.S vaccine versus placebo. The origin of this receptor is a person between 18 and 59 years old who received the Ad26.COV2.S COVID-19 vaccine or a placebo. This chain links TRBV9 with TRBJ1-6, with D tentatively TRBD1 (6 bases). In nucleotides, the CDR3 is TGTGCCAGCAGCGTAGAACCTCGAGGGGGGCTCGGGACACCCCTCCACTTT. Encoded protein: CASSVEPRGGLGTPLHF.